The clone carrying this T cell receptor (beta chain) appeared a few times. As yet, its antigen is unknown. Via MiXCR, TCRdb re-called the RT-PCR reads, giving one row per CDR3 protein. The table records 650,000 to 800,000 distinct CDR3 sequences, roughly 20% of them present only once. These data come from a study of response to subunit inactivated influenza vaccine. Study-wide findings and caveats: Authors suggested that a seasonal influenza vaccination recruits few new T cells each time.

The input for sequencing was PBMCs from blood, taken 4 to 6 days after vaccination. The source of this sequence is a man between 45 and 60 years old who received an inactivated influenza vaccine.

The CDR3 spells CASSFEGPNEQFF. The CDR3 nucleotides read TGTGCCAGCAGCTTTGAGGGCCCGAATGAGCAGTTCTTC. This sequence joins TRBV7-2 and TRBJ2-1; a weak D match, TRBD2 (5 bases). Germline V gives CDR1 SGHTA, CDR2 FQGNSA. This CDR3 spans 13 amino acids. Trimming removed 3 bases at V and 7 bases at J, with 10 bases between.